This T cell receptor beta chain is from a study of shared clonotypes between healthy human individuals. Study-level information: A donor's plate count was three for CD4 naive and three for CD4 memory; CD8 naive had two and CD8 memory one.

The repertoire was sequenced with immunoSEQ multiplex PCR; TCRdb's copy has only in-frame clones and lacks some. This table holds around 1.1 million clones, approximately 77% found once. The CDR3 sequence is 15 residues long. Unmatched junction bases numbered 8, after V lost 7 bases and J lost 0 bases. CDR1 SEHNR and CDR2 FQNEAQ come from the germline V gene (reference sequence). Study-level points and caveats: Unshared clonotypes carried lower generation probabilities than those common to all four donors.

Details on this clone: The antigen remains undetermined.

The source material was memory CD4+ T cells from PBMCs. As to subset: CD45RA-negative fraction. The TCR comes from a man in his late teens or twenties in good health. Some clones in this sample may be carry-over from other donors' samples. The rearrangement links TRBV7-9 to TRBJ1-1, with TRBD1 matching 7 bases. The CDR3 nucleotides are TGTGCCAGCAAGGGGGCCCGCGAGTTGAACACTGAAGCTTTCTTT. The encoded protein is CASKGARELNTEAFF.